The T cell receptor beta chain under discussion was sequenced for a study of blood T cells in healthy people across ages. Study outcomes and limitations: Naive CD4+ cell counts and diversity both ran higher in long-lived than in aged donors. What prevented conclusive comparison of naive and antigen-experienced cells was that PBMCs were unsorted.

The J segment lost 0 bases and the V segment lost 2 bases, leaving 6 bases of the junction unmatched. Germline CDR1 MDHEN, CDR2 SYDVKM. There are 17 residues in the CDR3. A word on this clonotype: Its matching antigen is unknown.

PCR was performed a second time for roughly 6 to 12 cycles using a sample-barcoded 5' primer and a J-beta primer mix. The template-switch adaptor, which had 12 random nucleotides, put a tag on each cDNA molecule. In TCRdb, the 5' RACE reads were re-called with MiXCR into one record per CDR3 protein. The profile covers roughly 1,500,000 distinct CDR3 sequences, with 42% appearing a single time and around 8% taken by the ten largest. The sample was blood. The chain is built from TRBV28 and TRBJ2-4; 8 positions agree with TRBD1. The clonotype originates from a woman aged 18-29 years in good health. CDR3 nucleotide sequence: TGTGCCAGCAGTTTAAACACAGGGGGACTAGCCAAAAACATTCAGTACTTC. This encodes CASSLNTGGLAKNIQYF.